The T cell receptor (beta chain) under discussion was sequenced for a study of T cell clonality in common variable immunodeficiency. The CVID group had roughly 16 females and 25 to 30 males, mean age about 36. Each donor provided about 4.5 to 8.5 ml of heparinized whole blood. The ends lost 2 bases at V and 9 bases at J; junction bases unmatched: 1. In germline, CDR1 is SGHTA, CDR2 FQGNSA. The CDR3 runs to 12 residues. This clone was observed many times. The target antigen is unknown. The read ends 3 residues shy of where the CDR3 ends; the end is completed using the germline J gene. CVID and control samples used equivalent genomic DNA input. Clones were sequenced by immunoSEQ multiplex PCR, and TCRdb holds only the in-frame ones, with some missing. The sample lists under 20,000 clones, none appearing once, the ten largest making up approximately 12%. The study's findings and limits: Common variable immunodeficiency TCR beta sequences reportedly had fewer deletions and N-nucleotide insertions. TCRbeta clonality was increased in CVID versus healthy controls.

Material for sequencing was peripheral blood mononuclear cells. This sequence joins TRBV7-2 and TRBJ2-1; TRBD2 aligns across 7 bases. The sequence was obtained from a human donor with common variable immunodeficiency. CDR3 DNA (partial): TGTGCCAGCAGCTTAACGGGGGGTGAG. Residues: CASSLTGGE. The full-length CDR3 reads as CASSLTGGEQFF.